Here is one T cell receptor beta chain with its context. The antigen remains undetermined. The data stem from a study of shared clonotypes between healthy human individuals. About the study: Each donor had three CD4 naive, three CD4 memory, two CD8 naive and one CD8 memory plate.

Study-wide findings and caveats: Generation probabilities of non-shared clonotypes were lower (relative to those shared by all four donors). Sequencing depth was expected to influence donor clonotype sharing. The sharing of about 5.3% of naive CD4 clonotypes was seen across a handful of donors.

Data came from immunoSEQ multiplex PCR; TCRdb stores just in-frame clones and leaves some out. Here the sample spans 1.5 million to 2.5 million clones, just under 95% being singletons. Selected positively for CCR7 and CD45RO-negative, naive CD8 cells excluded terminally differentiated effector memory CD45RA+ cells. The material sequenced was naive CD8+ T cells sorted from blood. This sequence was found in a man in his late teens or twenties in good health.

CDR3 in DNA: TGTGCCAGCAGCCTGGGACAGCTACCTTCCGAGGGCTACACCTTC. The encoded protein is CASSLGQLPSEGYTF. This chain joins TRBV7-3 and TRBJ1-2, with 7 bases matching TRBD1. CDR1 and CDR2 from the germline V gene are SGHTA and FQGTGA. The V segment lost 5 bases and the J segment 8 bases; nucleotides outside the gene matches: 14. This CDR3 spans 15 amino acids.